Below, one T cell receptor (beta chain) is given with its context. The antigen remains unidentified. TCRdb's table, derived via immunoSEQ multiplex PCR, lists solely in-frame clones and lacks some. The repertoire holds around 71,000 clones, with roughly 70% as singletons. The sample originates from a study of vaccination effects on CD4 cells after COVID-19. For the study at large: Of the BNT162b2 and mRNA-1273 vaccines, participants received two doses of one or the other.

Study results and limitations: Infection-derived and vaccine-derived clones contracted markedly late after vaccination.

Sequencing was preceded by expansion of antigen-specific CD4+ T cells with viral peptide pools in the ViraFEST assay. Cells that had been cultured for roughly eleven days were the source of isolated CD4+ T cells. Nucleocapsid antibodies stayed negative before and after vaccination, showing no earlier SARS-CoV-2 infection. PBMC were cultured at approximately 2 million per well with 10 IU/ml IL-2 and 9 to 10 ug/ml peptides. Half the medium was swapped for IL-2 medium on days 3 and 7. From germline, CDR1 is KGHDR and CDR2 SFDVKD. The CDR3 loop spans 19 amino acids. J gave up 2 bases and V 3 bases, and 14 bases lay outside the gene matches.

This sequence originates from a human donor who received a COVID-19 vaccine. The chain couples TRBV24-1 to TRBJ2-3; 9 bases align to TRBD1. Sequenced here: CD4+ T cells from PBMCs cultured with HCoV-OC43 spike peptides, sampled before COVID-19 vaccination. Subset defined: HCoV-OC43 spike overlapping peptide pool stimulation. The CDR3 region is CATSDPKAYGDRATDTQYF. The CDR3 DNA reads TGTGCCACCAGTGATCCCAAAGCATACGGGGACAGGGCCACAGATACGCAGTATTTT.